A single sample is the source of the 22 T cell receptor beta chains below, sequenced in a study of T-cell reconstitution after alpha-beta-depleted transplantation in children. Unique molecular identifiers tagged the TCRbeta library. A single record per CDR3 protein comes from TCRdb applying MiXCR to the PCR reads. The sample lists 77,000 or so distinct CDR3 sequences; 18% were seen once. The source material was PBMCs, mostly from graft donor cells, sampled 360 days after TCRalphabeta/CD19-depleted stem cell transplant. Receptors originate from a male patient aged 2 to 10 who had a stem cell transplant for acute lymphoblastic leukemia, so the T cells may come from the graft donor.

This clonotype was detected a few times. This sequence joins TRBV12-3 or TRBV12-4 and TRBJ2-7, with D tentatively TRBD1 or TRBD2 (6 bases each). V lost 3 bases and J lost 6, with 9 bases in between. CDR3 length: 12 residues. CDR3 region: CASSFRGREQYF. The DNA of the CDR3 is TGTGCCAGCAGTTTCCGGGGGCGCGAGCAGTACTTC.

This clonotype was found a few times. This rearrangement joins TRBV29-1 to TRBJ2-1, with a possible D match to TRBD2 (7 bases). The CDR3 extends over 16 amino acids. CDR1 is SQVTM, CDR2 ANQGSEA, per germline. Trimming stripped 4 bases from V and 3 bases from J, with 19 bases between. CDR3 region: CSVGTRGLPHYNEQFF. The CDR3 coding sequence is TGCAGCGTTGGCACCAGGGGACTACCCCACTACAATGAGCAGTTCTTC.

The gene calls are TRBV7-9 and TRBJ2-1; D is unclear. The length of the CDR3 is 14 residues. V lost 7 bases to trimming and J lost 4 bases, with 14 bases between them. Germline V CDR1 and CDR2: SEHNR, FQNEAQ (reference sequence). The CDR3 spells CASTHVASYNEQFF. In DNA form, the CDR3 reads TGTGCCAGCACCCACGTGGCCAGTTACAATGAGCAGTTCTTC.

This clonotype occurred a few times. The CDR3, as DNA: TGCGCCAGCAGTGAGTCGTGGAACAATGAGCAGTTCTTC. Translation gives CASSESWNNEQFF. V usage is TRBV10-2 and J usage is TRBJ2-1; D not certain. Germline lookup yields CDR1 WSHSY and CDR2 SAAADI. The CDR3 consists of 13 residues. The V and J ends lost 0 bases and 5 bases respectively, with 5 bases between them.

This rearrangement joins TRBV6-1 to TRBJ1-5; weak D call: TRBD1 (6 bases). Germline-derived CDR1 and CDR2 are MNHNS and SASEGT. V lost 1 base to trimming and J lost 7 bases, with 8 bases between them. The CDR3 runs to 13 residues. Written as DNA, the CDR3 is TGTGCCAGCAGTGAAGGGGGGCGGCAGCCCCAGCATTTT. Protein: CASSEGGRQPQHF.

This chain connects TRBV4-1 to TRBJ2-1, with D perhaps TRBD1 or TRBD2 (6 bases each). The V gene lost 1 base and the J gene lost 8 bases, with 15 bases spanning the gap. CDR1 is MGHRA, CDR2 YSYEKL, per germline. The CDR3 runs 15 residues. The CDR3 nucleotides read TGCGCCAGCAGCCAAGTAGGGGGGAAGGAGGATGAGCAGTTCTTC. Translated, it gives CASSQVGGKEDEQFF.

This clonotype was counted between two and nine times. The rearrangement links TRBV2 to TRBJ2-5; D is perhaps TRBD1 (6 bases). This CDR3 has 13 amino acids. Deletions cut 6 bases from V and 4 bases from J, with 12 bases between. From germline, CDR1 is SNHLY and CDR2 FYNNEI. The CDR3 DNA sequence: TGTGCCAGCAGACTAGGGGGAATAGAGACCCAGTACTTC. This sequence encodes CASRLGGIETQYF.

This chain uses TRBV30 with TRBJ2-2; D gene ambiguous. This CDR3 has 15 residues. The V and J ends lost 7 bases and 4 bases respectively, with 19 bases between them. Looked up from germline, CDR1 is GTSNPN and CDR2 is SVGIG (reference sequence). This chain's CDR3 is CALTSMLVGTGELFF. The DNA for the CDR3 is TGTGCCTTGACCTCTATGTTGGTGGGCACCGGGGAGCTGTTTTTT.

This clonotype occurred a few times. This chain joins TRBV6-6 and TRBJ2-5; D remains ambiguous. Per germline, CDR1 MNHNY and CDR2 SVGAGI (reference sequence). The CDR3 runs to 10 residues. V gave up 4 bases and J gave up 5 bases, with 2 bases separating them. The CDR3 reads CASSSETQYF. CDR3 nucleotides: TGTGCCAGCAGTTCGGAGACCCAGTACTTC.

The J gene is TRBJ2-5, the V gene TRBV4-1, with 10 bases aligning to TRBD2. With 4 bases clipped from V and 5 bases from J, the junction kept 4 bases outside the gene matches. The CDR3 extends over 14 amino acids. Germline CDR1 is MGHRA and CDR2 is YSYEKL. CDR3 in amino acids: CASSRLAGVETQYF. The CDR3 DNA reads TGCGCCAGCAGCCGGCTAGCGGGAGTGGAGACCCAGTACTTC.

The chain employs TRBV25-1 and TRBJ2-1; TRBD2 aligns across 8 bases. Trimming cost V 5 bases and J 5 bases; bases outside gene matches: 11. The CDR3 is 16 residues long. Germline V gene lookup returns CDR1 MGHDK and CDR2 SYGVNS. The CDR3 nucleotides read TGTGCCAGCAGTACGCCAGCCGGGAGGGCGAACAATGAGCAGTTCTTC. Translated: CASSTPAGRANNEQFF.

This clonotype was seen more than once but under ten times. The rearrangement links TRBV20-1 to TRBJ1-2; 8 bases are shared with TRBD1. The CDR3 loop spans 13 amino acids. Germline V CDR1 and CDR2: DFQATT, SNEGSKA (reference sequence). V was clipped by 1 base and J by 5 bases; unmatched bases: 3. CDR3 region: CSARGQGSYGYTF. The CDR3 DNA follows: TGCAGTGCTAGAGGACAGGGGAGTTATGGCTACACCTTC.

The chain couples TRBV5-1 to TRBJ2-4; D is unclear. The CDR3 loop spans 17 amino acids. From germline, CDR1 is SGHRS and CDR2 YFSETQ. V lost 2 bases to trimming and J lost 0 bases, with 15 bases between them. CDR3 nucleotides: TGCGCCAGCAGCTTTTTTTCGACTGCACTAGCCAAAAACATTCAGTACTTC. Translating it yields CASSFFSTALAKNIQYF.

V is TRBV12-3 or TRBV12-4 and J is TRBJ1-3; D call uncertain. The CDR3 consists of 15 residues. V was clipped by 3 bases and J by 0 bases, with 9 bases between them. The CDR3 here is CASSLVFGSGNTIYF. CDR3 DNA sequence: TGTGCCAGCAGTTTGGTGTTCGGCTCTGGAAACACCATATATTTT.

J is TRBJ2-7 and V is TRBV5-1, with TRBD1 as a possible D gene (6 bases). With 2 bases removed from V and 4 bases from J, the gap between germline ends came to 10 bases. The V gene's germline CDR1 is SGHRS and CDR2 YFSETQ. The CDR3 totals 13 residues. CDR3 nucleotide sequence: TGCGCCAGCAGCTTCCGGACAGAATACGAGCAGTACTTC. This sequence encodes CASSFRTEYEQYF.

The V and J genes are TRBV7-9 and TRBJ2-2, with 9 bases aligning to TRBD2. The trim removed 5 bases at V and 2 bases at J, leaving 6 bases unmatched. The CDR3 extends over 16 amino acids. Germline values: CDR1 SEHNR, CDR2 FQNEAQ (reference sequence). The CDR3 DNA follows: TGTGCCAGCAGCCGACTAGCGGCGGGCAACACCGGGGAGCTGTTTTTT. It is translated as CASSRLAAGNTGELFF.

V usage is TRBV5-1 and J usage is TRBJ1-6, with no clear D. Germline values: CDR1 SGHRS, CDR2 YFSETQ. The CDR3 runs 12 residues. Trimming pared 0 bases from V and 7 bases from J, leaving 2 bases between. DNA of the CDR3: TGCGCCAGCAGCTTGGAGAATTCACCCCTCCACTTT. Residues: CASSLENSPLHF.

This clonotype has only a few counts. V usage is TRBV7-9 and J usage is TRBJ2-5, with D perhaps matching TRBD2 (6 bases). The germline V gene encodes CDR1 SEHNR and CDR2 FQNEAQ (reference sequence). This CDR3 comprises 15 residues. The ends were cut back, 3 bases at V and 1 base at J, with 12 bases in the middle. Here the CDR3 reads CASSFSTRPQETQYF. The CDR3 DNA follows: TGTGCCAGCAGCTTCTCGACTAGACCCCAAGAGACCCAGTACTTC.

This chain connects TRBV3-1 to TRBJ2-5; the D gene is possibly TRBD2 (5 bases). The CDR3 contains 12 residues. The germline V gene encodes CDR1 LGHDT and CDR2 YNNKEL (reference sequence). Trimming stripped 1 base from V and 7 bases from J, with 7 bases between. The CDR3 is CASSQVLGTQYF. The CDR3 DNA reads as TGTGCCAGCAGCCAAGTACTAGGGACCCAGTACTTC.

This clonotype was observed a handful of times. The chain links TRBV11-2 to TRBJ2-3; D might be TRBD2 (7 bases). Per the germline V gene, CDR1 is SGHAT and CDR2 is FQNNGV. With 1 base removed from V and 6 bases from J, the gap between germline ends came to 17 bases. This CDR3 has 16 amino acids. The CDR3 bases are TGTGCCAGCAGCTTAGGAAGGGGGAGGGCCGCGGATACGCAGTATTTT. The encoded protein is CASSLGRGRAADTQYF.

This clonotype was seen at least ten times. The rearrangement links TRBV5-1 to TRBJ1-1; D perhaps matches TRBD1 (6 bases). In germline, CDR1 is SGHRS, CDR2 YFSETQ. The CDR3 has 15 amino acids. The V and J ends lost 4 bases and 6 bases respectively, with 19 bases between them. The CDR3 here is CASSRGPGRDPEAFF. The DNA for the CDR3 is TGCGCCAGCAGCCGGGGGCCGGGTAGAGACCCTGAAGCTTTCTTT.

This clonotype has only a few counts. Just one base apart from a much larger clone, this may be a read error. The gene calls are TRBV24-1 and TRBJ2-1, with 11 bases that match TRBD2. This CDR3 has 13 residues. The trim removed 9 bases at V and 4 bases at J, leaving 1 base unmatched. Germline-derived CDR1 and CDR2 are KGHDR and SFDVKD. CDR3 in amino acids: CATGTSGYNEQFF. Here the CDR3 DNA reads TGTGCCACCGGGACTAGCGGTTACAATGAGCAGTTCTTC.